The 22 T cell receptor beta chains in this list originate from one sample, sequenced in a study of blood T cell repertoires in COVID-19. Only in-frame clones appear in the TCRdb table, and some are missing; sequencing was by immunoSEQ multiplex PCR. Found here are approximately 170,000 clones, roughly nine tenths of them singletons; the top ten hold under 4.5%. Input material: peripheral blood. The receptors here all came from a woman in her 70s with acute or convalescent COVID-19.

The rearrangement joins TRBV18 to TRBJ1-2; D gene unclear. Trimming stripped 1 base from V and 4 bases from J, with 7 bases between. The germline gives CDR1 KGHSH, CDR2 LQKENI. This CDR3 has 13 amino acids. The CDR3 region has the DNA TGTGCCAGCTCACCACAATCCAGCTATGGCTACACCTTC. Amino acid sequence: CASSPQSSYGYTF.

V is TRBV29-1 and J is TRBJ2-1, with unresolved D. The ends were cut back, 4 bases at V and 8 bases at J, with 15 bases in the middle. CDR3 size: 13 residues. Per germline, CDR1 SQVTM and CDR2 ANQGSEA. The CDR3 spells CSVGSVSSDEQFF. DNA of the CDR3: TGCAGCGTTGGGTCAGTCTCCAGCGATGAGCAGTTCTTC.

The rearrangement joins TRBV4-2 to TRBJ1-2, with TRBD1 matching over 8 bases. Germline V gene lookup returns CDR1 LGHNA and CDR2 YNFKEQ. The junction had 1 base not matched to a gene; V was cut back by 2 bases and J by 5 bases. The CDR3 extends over 13 amino acids. CDR3 coding DNA: TGTGCCAGCAGCCAACAGGGGGCATATGGCTACACCTTC. Translated: CASSQQGAYGYTF.

V usage is TRBV27 and J usage is TRBJ2-7, with TRBD1 matching over 9 bases. CDR1 is MNHEY and CDR2 is SMNVEV in the germline V gene (reference sequence). This CDR3 is built from 14 residues. V was clipped by 4 bases and J by 5 bases; unmatched bases: 6. The CDR3 coding sequence is TGTGCCAGCAGTTCGACAGGGGGACCTAACGAGCAGTACTTC. Amino acids: CASSSTGGPNEQYF.

The chain couples TRBV7-9 to TRBJ1-4; 7 bases are a match to TRBD1. The V and J ends lost 5 bases and 5 bases, in that order; junction bases with no gene match: 8. Germline CDR1 SEHNR, CDR2 FQNEAQ (reference sequence). The CDR3 length is 15 residues. The CDR3 DNA follows: TGTGCCAGCAGCCTGGGGGACAGAAGAAATGAAAAACTGTTTTTT. This codes for CASSLGDRRNEKLFF.

J is TRBJ1-1 and V is TRBV6-2 or TRBV6-3, with D hard to call. V was trimmed by 2 bases and J by 0 bases, leaving 7 bases between them. CDR1 is MNHEY, CDR2 SVGEGT, per germline. The CDR3 is 14 amino acids. In DNA, the CDR3 is TGTGCCAGCAGTTACGACTATTTGAACACTGAAGCTTTCTTT. This translates into CASSYDYLNTEAFF.

V gene TRBV6-5 combines with J gene TRBJ2-1; 9 bases fit TRBD1. The CDR3 runs 14 residues. V shed 6 bases and J 6 bases; nucleotides not matched to a gene: 6. Germline V gene sequence: CDR1 MNHEY, CDR2 SVGAGI. This chain's CDR3 is CASRPGTGSNEQFF. CDR3 nucleotide sequence: TGTGCCAGCAGACCCGGGACAGGGTCCAATGAGCAGTTCTTC.

The chain carries TRBV11-2 and TRBJ2-7, with 8 bases identical to TRBD2. V shed 6 bases and J 1 base; nucleotides not matched to a gene: 11. CDR3 length: 16 amino acids. Germline V gene data show CDR1 as SGHAT and CDR2 as FQNNGV. As DNA, the CDR3 is TGTGCCAGCAGTGGAGTAGCGGGATTTTCTTCCTACGAGCAGTACTTC. Translating gives CASSGVAGFSSYEQYF.

This chain joins TRBV7-2 and TRBJ2-7, with 11 bases aligning to TRBD1. V shed 0 bases and J 3 bases; nucleotides not matched to a gene: 1. The CDR3 spans 15 residues. CDR1 and CDR2 from the germline V gene are SGHTA and FQGNSA. CDR3 residues: CASSLAGQGGYEQYF. CDR3 DNA sequence: TGTGCCAGCAGCTTAGCGGGACAGGGGGGCTACGAGCAGTACTTC.

The chain recombines TRBV18 with TRBJ1-3, with D perhaps TRBD1 (6 bases). The CDR3 extends over 16 amino acids. The germline V gene has CDR1 KGHSH and CDR2 LQKENI. The V and J ends lost 3 bases and 0 bases respectively, with 12 bases between them. CDR3 DNA sequence: TGTGCCAGCTCACCCCAACAGGGATCCTCTGGAAACACCATATATTTT. It is translated as CASSPQQGSSGNTIYF.

The chain couples TRBV9 to TRBJ2-2; 8 bases are a match to TRBD1. This CDR3 region has 15 residues. Losses at the gene ends were 4 bases for V and 3 bases for J; bases not matched to a gene: 5. Per germline, CDR1 SGDLS and CDR2 YYNGEE. CDR3 sequence: CASSPGQGYTGELFF. The CDR3 DNA follows: TGTGCCAGCAGCCCCGGACAGGGATACACCGGGGAGCTGTTTTTT.

The V and J genes are TRBV7-9 and TRBJ1-5, with D possibly being TRBD1 (6 bases). The V gene lost 1 base and the J gene lost 4 bases, with 11 bases spanning the gap. Germline V gene sequence: CDR1 SEHNR, CDR2 FQNEAQ (reference sequence). The CDR3 extends over 15 amino acids. The CDR3 region is CASSLDGGPNQPQHF. The CDR3 DNA is TGTGCCAGCAGCTTAGATGGGGGCCCGAATCAGCCCCAGCATTTT.

CDR3 protein: CATTSGVNTDTQYF. The CDR3 nucleotides are TGTGCCACAACTAGCGGGGTAAACACAGATACGCAGTATTTT. This chain links TRBV9 with TRBJ2-3; TRBD2 matches at 10 bases. V was pared by 9 bases and J by 2 bases, with 6 bases of the junction left unmatched. Germline values: CDR1 SGDLS, CDR2 YYNGEE. The CDR3 loop spans 14 amino acids.

The CDR3 reads CAWRDGGYPGELFF. Written as DNA, the CDR3 is TGTGCCTGGAGAGACGGGGGGTACCCCGGGGAGCTGTTTTTT. The V and J genes are TRBV30 and TRBJ2-2; TRBD2 matches at 7 bases. V lost 3 bases to trimming and J lost 6 bases; unmatched junction nucleotides: 7. The CDR3 runs to 14 residues. Germline CDR1 is GTSNPN and CDR2 is SVGIG (reference sequence).

The J gene is TRBJ1-2, the V gene TRBV24-1, with TRBD1 matching over 9 bases. This CDR3 has 14 residues. Trimming removed 7 bases from V and 7 bases from J; junction bases left unmatched: 9. Germline loops: CDR1 KGHDR, CDR2 SFDVKD. The CDR3 DNA reads as TGTGCCACCAGCGCCGGACAGGGGACAAGTGGCTACACCTTC. Residues: CATSAGQGTSGYTF.

The chain links TRBV9 to TRBJ1-6; TRBD1 matches 10 bases. The CDR3 length is 17 residues. V shed 4 bases and J 7 bases; nucleotides not matched to a gene: 11. Germline CDR1 is SGDLS and CDR2 is YYNGEE. This CDR3 reads CASSPWTGGYQNSPLHF. CDR3 sequence (DNA): TGTGCCAGCAGCCCTTGGACAGGGGGATATCAAAATTCACCCCTCCACTTT.

V is TRBV7-2 and J is TRBJ2-4, with 10 bases fitting TRBD1. The CDR3 length is 16 residues. Trimming at V came to 5 bases and at J to 9 bases, leaving 13 bases not matched to a gene. CDR1 is SGHTA, CDR2 FQGNSA, per germline. CDR3 region: CASSARQGATTGIQYF. CDR3 in DNA: TGTGCCAGCAGCGCACGACAGGGGGCAACGACAGGCATTCAGTACTTC.

This chain joins TRBV4-2 and TRBJ2-2; D is uncertain. Trimming shortened V by 0 bases and J by 5 bases, and 13 bases separated the two germline ends. The germline gives CDR1 LGHNA, CDR2 YNFKEQ. CDR3 length equals 16 residues. The CDR3 nucleotides read TGTGCCAGCAGCCAAGATGTCCAGTTCGGGACCGGGGAGCTGTTTTTT. Translated, it gives CASSQDVQFGTGELFF.

This chain uses TRBV12-5 with TRBJ2-2; 11 bases are a match to TRBD2. Trimming took 2 bases from V and 0 from J; bases not matched to a gene: 17. Germline CDR1 is LGHNT and CDR2 is FRNRAP. The CDR3 has 22 residues. The DNA for the CDR3 is TGTGCTAGTGGTTTGAGCCAGACTAGCGGGATCACCAACCTTGCGAACACCGGGGAGCTGTTTTTT. Residues: CASGLSQTSGITNLANTGELFF.

The CDR3 region is CASRATGNQPQHF. In DNA, the CDR3 is TGTGCCAGCAGGGCGACAGGGAACCAGCCCCAGCATTTT. This chain joins TRBV6-5 and TRBJ1-5; 7 bases are shared with TRBD1. The V and J ends lost 6 bases and 7 bases, in that order; junction bases with no gene match: 6. Germline V CDR1 and CDR2: MNHEY, SVGAGI. The CDR3 extends over 13 amino acids.

This chain uses TRBV18 with TRBJ1-3; a weak D match, TRBD1 (6 bases). V was cut by 1 base and J by 0 bases, with 16 bases left in between. The CDR3 spans 18 residues. From germline, CDR1 is KGHSH and CDR2 LQKENI. For the CDR3, the DNA is TGTGCCAGCTCACCACGGCTCGGACAGCAATTCTCTGGAAACACCATATATTTT. This codes for CASSPRLGQQFSGNTIYF.

V gene TRBV27 combines with J gene TRBJ2-2; 9 bases map to TRBD2. V lost 3 bases to trimming and J lost 1 base; unmatched junction nucleotides: 9. The CDR3 is 18 amino acids. In germline, CDR1 is MNHEY, CDR2 SMNVEV (reference sequence). CDR3 nucleotide sequence: TGTGCCAGCAGTTTTAGATTAGCGGGAGCCCTGAACACCGGGGAGCTGTTTTTT. Amino acid sequence: CASSFRLAGALNTGELFF.